This TCR beta chain was recorded in a study of blood T cell repertoires in COVID-19. The V and J ends lost 5 bases and 6 bases, in that order; junction bases with no gene match: 4. Germline lookup yields CDR1 SSHAT and CDR2 FNYEAQ (reference sequence). The CDR3 consists of 14 residues. The data were produced by immunoSEQ multiplex PCR, yet TCRdb's version contains in-frame clones alone and is incomplete. The sample has 200,000 to 250,000 clones; 80% to 90% are singletons. The V gene is TRBV7-7, the J gene TRBJ2-2; 9 bases line up with TRBD1. The clonotype was recovered from a man aged 50 to 60 with acute or convalescent COVID-19. The sample was peripheral blood. Here the CDR3 DNA reads TGTGCCAGCAGCGCCCGGACAGGGGCCGGGGAGCTGTTTTTT. Encoded protein: CASSARTGAGELFF.